The 12 T cell receptor beta chains below all came from one sample that was sequenced in a study of shared clonotypes between healthy human individuals. This table comes from immunoSEQ multiplex PCR, and its TCRdb copy is limited to in-frame clones, with some not included. In the table there are some 2 million clones, about 95% of which are singletons. Naive CD8 cells, CD45RO-negative and positively selected for CCR7, excluded terminally differentiated effector memory CD45RA+ cells. The specimen sequenced was naive CD8+ T cells sorted from blood. Receptor source: a man between 18 and 29 years old in good health.

This rearrangement joins TRBV11-2 to TRBJ2-5; 8 nucleotides agree with TRBD2. Germline-derived CDR1 and CDR2 are SGHAT and FQNNGV. The CDR3 is 16 residues long. Trimming cost V 5 bases and J 0 bases; bases outside gene matches: 8. In DNA form, the CDR3 reads TGTGCCAGCAGCCCCCATAGCGGGGAGTACCAAGAGACCCAGTACTTC. Protein: CASSPHSGEYQETQYF.

The chain combines TRBV4-2 with TRBJ2-1; D is unclear. Germline CDR1 is LGHNA and CDR2 is YNFKEQ. This CDR3 has 17 amino acids. Trimming removed 0 bases at V and 0 bases at J, with 12 bases between. Here the CDR3 reads CASSQEVSASSYNEQFF. CDR3 DNA: TGTGCCAGCAGCCAAGAGGTTTCGGCGAGCTCCTACAATGAGCAGTTCTTC.

In DNA form, the CDR3 reads TGTGCCAGCAGTCTAGCAGGGGGGGATGAGACCCAGTACTTC. This gives the protein CASSLAGGDETQYF. V usage is TRBV9 and J usage is TRBJ2-5, with D perhaps being TRBD1 or TRBD2 (7 bases each). Trimming stripped 5 bases from V and 5 bases from J, with 16 bases between. Germline CDR1 SGDLS, CDR2 YYNGEE. This CDR3 region has 14 residues.

The chain recombines TRBV2 with TRBJ2-7; D call uncertain. The CDR3 covers 14 residues. Trimming left V 2 bases short and J 2 bases short, with 10 bases between. The germline V gene has CDR1 SNHLY and CDR2 FYNNEI. The CDR3: CASSEPQKTYEQYF. Written as DNA, the CDR3 is TGTGCCAGCAGTGAACCCCAGAAGACCTACGAGCAGTACTTC.

This chain links TRBV30 with TRBJ2-7; D gene unclear. CDR1 and CDR2 from the germline V gene are GTSNPN and SVGIG (reference sequence). CDR3 length equals 13 residues. Deletions cut 6 bases from V and 0 bases from J, with 12 bases between. CDR3 nucleotide sequence: TGTGCCTGCGTGAGTGGATACTCCTACGAGCAGTACTTC. Residues: CACVSGYSYEQYF.

The V call is TRBV4-1, the J call TRBJ2-7; 11 bases agree with TRBD2. Germline lookup yields CDR1 MGHRA and CDR2 YSYEKL. The CDR3 runs to 16 residues. Germline trimming cut 0 bases from V and 4 bases from J; bases unmatched to any gene: 5. CDR3 loop: CASSQEGSSGGYEQYF. In DNA, the CDR3 is TGCGCCAGCAGCCAAGAAGGGTCTAGCGGGGGGTACGAGCAGTACTTC.

As for this clone: Different DNA sequences within this sample yield the same CDR3. This rearrangement joins TRBV4-1 to TRBJ2-7; 7 nucleotides match TRBD1. In germline, CDR1 is MGHRA, CDR2 YSYEKL. This CDR3 is built from 13 residues. Trimming at V came to 4 bases and at J to 3 bases, leaving 3 bases not matched to a gene. The CDR3: CASSLRDSYEQYF. CDR3 nucleotide sequence: TGCGCCAGCAGCCTACGGGACAGCTACGAGCAGTACTTC.

Here the CDR3 reads CASWGEGPYEQYF. As DNA, the CDR3 is TGTGCCAGCTGGGGGGAGGGCCCATACGAGCAGTACTTC. The chain joins TRBV7-9 to TRBJ2-7; 7 bases line up with TRBD2. With 8 bases clipped from V and 4 bases from J, the junction kept 8 bases outside the gene matches. Germline V gives CDR1 SEHNR, CDR2 FQNEAQ (reference sequence). The CDR3 totals 13 residues. The full variable domain, completed using reference TRBV7-9 and TRBJ2-7, is DTGVSQNPRHKITKRGQNVTFRCDPISEHNRLYWYRQTLGQGPEFLTYFQNEAQLEKSRLLSDRFSAERPKGSFSTLEIQRTEQGDSAMYLCASWGEGPYEQYFGPGTRLTVT.

The chain carries TRBV7-2 and TRBJ1-3; a weak D match, TRBD1 (5 bases). Trimming pared 3 bases from V and 7 bases from J, leaving 13 bases between. The CDR3 extends over 14 amino acids. The germline CDR1 and CDR2 sequences are SGHTA and FQGNSA. The CDR3, as DNA: TGTGCCAGCAGCTTCCACCGGGACTGGAACACCATATATTTT. Encoded protein: CASSFHRDWNTIYF.

As for this clone: It is unclear where the CDR3 begins or ends on the DNA, so no DNA is shown, and the CDR3 is as TCRdb lists it. V gene TRBV15 combines with J gene TRBJ2-7. Per germline, CDR1 LNHNV and CDR2 YYDKDF (reference sequence). The CDR3 totals 12 residues, both ends included. This chain's CDR3 is CATSRVGAGAYF.

The genes are TRBV7-9 and TRBJ2-1; 9 positions match TRBD1. Germline V gene sequence: CDR1 SEHNR, CDR2 FQNEAQ (reference sequence). Trimming took 5 bases from V and 3 from J; bases not matched to a gene: 8. The CDR3 is 16 residues long. The CDR3 region has the DNA TGTGCCAGCAGCGTCCTACAGGGGGCGAACTACAATGAGCAGTTCTTC. Its protein product is CASSVLQGANYNEQFF. The whole variable domain, remainder taken from reference TRBV7-9 and TRBJ2-1, is DTGVSQNPRHKITKRGQNVTFRCDPISEHNRLYWYRQTLGQGPEFLTYFQNEAQLEKSRLLSDRFSAERPKGSFSTLEIQRTEQGDSAMYLCASSVLQGANYNEQFFGPGTRLTVL.

The chain couples TRBV13 to TRBJ2-3, with D perhaps assigned TRBD1 or TRBD2 (5 bases each). Deletions cut 2 bases from V and 3 bases from J, with 18 bases between. Germline V gene sequence: CDR1 PRHDT, CDR2 FYEKMQ (reference sequence). This CDR3 comprises 17 residues. The CDR3 bases are TGTGCCAGCAGCTTACCAGTACCGGGACGGTTAACAGATACGCAGTATTTT. It translates to CASSLPVPGRLTDTQYF.